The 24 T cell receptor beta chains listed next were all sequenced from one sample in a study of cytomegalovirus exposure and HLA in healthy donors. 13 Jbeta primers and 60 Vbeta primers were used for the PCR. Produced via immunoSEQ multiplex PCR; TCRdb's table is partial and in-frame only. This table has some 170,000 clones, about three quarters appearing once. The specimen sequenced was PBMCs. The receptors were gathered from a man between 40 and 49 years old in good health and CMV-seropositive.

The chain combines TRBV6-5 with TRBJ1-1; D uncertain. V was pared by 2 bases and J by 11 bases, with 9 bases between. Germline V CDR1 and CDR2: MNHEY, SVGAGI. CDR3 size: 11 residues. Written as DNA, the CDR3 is TGTGCCAGCAGTTACAGCGGGATGGCTTTCTTT. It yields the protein CASSYSGMAFF.

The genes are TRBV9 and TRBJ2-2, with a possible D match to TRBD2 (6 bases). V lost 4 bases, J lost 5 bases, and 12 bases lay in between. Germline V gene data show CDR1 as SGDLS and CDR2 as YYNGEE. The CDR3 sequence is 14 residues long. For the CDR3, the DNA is TGTGCCAGCAGCTCAAACCTAGCGACCGGGGAGCTGTTTTTT. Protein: CASSSNLATGELFF.

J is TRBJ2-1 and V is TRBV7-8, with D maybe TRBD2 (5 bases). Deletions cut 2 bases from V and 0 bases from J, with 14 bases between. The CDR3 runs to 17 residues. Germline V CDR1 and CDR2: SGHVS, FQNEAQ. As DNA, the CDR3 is TGTGCCAGCAGCTTACCCTATAGCGTGGGCTCCTACAATGAGCAGTTCTTC. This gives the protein CASSLPYSVGSYNEQFF. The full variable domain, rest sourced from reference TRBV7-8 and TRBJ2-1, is GAGVSQSPRYKVAKRGQDVALRCDPISGHVSLFWYQQALGQGPEFLTYFQNEAQLDKSGLPSDRFFAERPEGSVSTLKIQRTQQEDSAVYLCASSLPYSVGSYNEQFFGPGTRLTVL.

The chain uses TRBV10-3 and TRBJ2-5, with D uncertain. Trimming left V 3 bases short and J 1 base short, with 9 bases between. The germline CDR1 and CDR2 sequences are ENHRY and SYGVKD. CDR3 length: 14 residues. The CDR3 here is CAISEGRFQETQYF. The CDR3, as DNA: TGTGCCATCAGTGAAGGCAGGTTCCAAGAGACCCAGTACTTC.

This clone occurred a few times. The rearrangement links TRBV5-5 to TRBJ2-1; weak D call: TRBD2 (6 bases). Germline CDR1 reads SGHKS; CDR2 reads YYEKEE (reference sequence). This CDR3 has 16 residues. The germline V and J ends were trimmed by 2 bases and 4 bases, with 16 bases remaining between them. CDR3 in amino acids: CASSLEGGAFYNEQFF. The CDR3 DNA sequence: TGTGCCAGCAGCTTAGAAGGAGGGGCGTTTTACAATGAGCAGTTCTTC. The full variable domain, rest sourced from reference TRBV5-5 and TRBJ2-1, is DAGVTQSPTHLIKTRGQQVTLRCSPISGHKSVSWYQQVLGQGPQFIFQYYEKEERGRGNFPDRFSARQFPNYSSELNVNALLLGDSALYLCASSLEGGAFYNEQFFGPGTRLTVL.

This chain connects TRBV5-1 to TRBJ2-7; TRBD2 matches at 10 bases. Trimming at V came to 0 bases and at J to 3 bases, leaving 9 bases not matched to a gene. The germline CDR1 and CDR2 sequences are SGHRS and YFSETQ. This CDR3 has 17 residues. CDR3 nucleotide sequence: TGCGCCAGCAGCTTGGGAGGCGGCCTAGCGGGAGTCTACGAGCAGTACTTC. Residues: CASSLGGGLAGVYEQYF.

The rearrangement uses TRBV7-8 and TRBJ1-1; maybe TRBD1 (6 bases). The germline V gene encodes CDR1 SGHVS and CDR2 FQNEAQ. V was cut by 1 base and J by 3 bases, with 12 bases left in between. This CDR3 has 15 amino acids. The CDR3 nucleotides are TGTGCCAGCAGCTTAGTATCAGGGGTCGACACTGAAGCTTTCTTT. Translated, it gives CASSLVSGVDTEAFF.

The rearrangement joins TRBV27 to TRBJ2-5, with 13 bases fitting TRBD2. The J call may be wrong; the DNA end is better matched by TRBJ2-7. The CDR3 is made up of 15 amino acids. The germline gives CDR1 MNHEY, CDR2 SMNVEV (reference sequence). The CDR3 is CASSTWTSGSYEQYF. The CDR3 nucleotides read TGTGCCAGCAGTACCTGGACTAGCGGGAGCTACGAGCAGTACTTC.

The CDR3 reads CAWSSQGSEAFF. The DNA of the CDR3 is TGTGCCTGGAGCTCACAGGGTTCTGAAGCTTTCTTT. The V call is TRBV30, the J call TRBJ1-1; D might be TRBD1 (6 bases). Trimming shortened V by 3 bases and J by 6 bases, and 11 bases separated the two germline ends. Germline V CDR1 and CDR2: GTSNPN, SVGIG (reference sequence). There are 12 residues in the CDR3.

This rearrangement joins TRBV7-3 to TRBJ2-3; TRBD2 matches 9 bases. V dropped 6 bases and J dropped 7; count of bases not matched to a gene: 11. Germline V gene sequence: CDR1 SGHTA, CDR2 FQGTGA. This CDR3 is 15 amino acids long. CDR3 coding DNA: TGTGCCAGCAGTCCCCTCGCACTAGCGGGCAATACGCAGTATTTT. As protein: CASSPLALAGNTQYF.

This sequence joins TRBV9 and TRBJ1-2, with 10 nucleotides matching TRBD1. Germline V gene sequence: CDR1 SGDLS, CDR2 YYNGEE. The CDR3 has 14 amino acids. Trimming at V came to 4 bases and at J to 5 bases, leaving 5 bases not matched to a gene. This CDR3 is CASSTDRGRYGYTF. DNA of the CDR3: TGTGCCAGCAGCACCGACAGGGGGCGTTATGGCTACACCTTC. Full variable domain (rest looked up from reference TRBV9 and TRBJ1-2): DSGVTQTPKHLITATGQRVTLRCSPRSGDLSVYWYQQSLDQGLQFLIQYYNGEERAKGNILERFSAQQFPDLHSELNLSSLELGDSALYFCASSTDRGRYGYTFGSGTRLTVV.

Written as DNA, the CDR3 is TGTGCCAGCAGTTACTCTCCTAGCGGGAGAGAGCGCGAGCAGTACTTC. Amino acid sequence: CASSYSPSGREREQYF. V and J are TRBV6-5 and TRBJ2-7; 10 bases line up with TRBD2. CDR3 length equals 16 residues. V lost 0 bases to trimming and J lost 6 bases; unmatched junction nucleotides: 8. Germline assignment: CDR1 MNHEY and CDR2 SVGAGI.

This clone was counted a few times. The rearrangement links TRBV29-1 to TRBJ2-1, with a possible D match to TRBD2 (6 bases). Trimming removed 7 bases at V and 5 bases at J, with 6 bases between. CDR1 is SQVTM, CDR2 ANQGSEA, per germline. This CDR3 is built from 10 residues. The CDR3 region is CSGTNNEQFF. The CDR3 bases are TGCAGCGGGACTAACAATGAGCAGTTCTTC.

The CDR3 DNA reads as TGTGCCAGCAGCTTAGCTTGGACTAGCGGCTACGAGCAGTACTTC. It is translated as CASSLAWTSGYEQYF. The chain joins TRBV11-3 to TRBJ2-5; 10 bases fit TRBD2. The J call may be mistaken, given a closer DNA end match to TRBJ2-7. CDR1 and CDR2 (germline): SGHNT, YENEEA. The CDR3 consists of 15 residues.

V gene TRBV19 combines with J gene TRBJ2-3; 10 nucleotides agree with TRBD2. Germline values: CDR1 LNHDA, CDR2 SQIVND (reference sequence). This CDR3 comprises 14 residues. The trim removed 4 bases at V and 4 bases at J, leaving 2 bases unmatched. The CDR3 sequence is CASSRLAGADTQYF. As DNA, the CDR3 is TGTGCCAGTAGTAGACTAGCGGGTGCAGATACGCAGTATTTT.

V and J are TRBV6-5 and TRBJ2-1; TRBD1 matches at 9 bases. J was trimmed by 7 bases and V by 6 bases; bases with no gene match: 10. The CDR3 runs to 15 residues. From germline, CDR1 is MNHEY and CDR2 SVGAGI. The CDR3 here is CASSSGQGRWNEQFF. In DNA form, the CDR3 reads TGTGCCAGCAGCTCCGGACAGGGGAGATGGAATGAGCAGTTCTTC.

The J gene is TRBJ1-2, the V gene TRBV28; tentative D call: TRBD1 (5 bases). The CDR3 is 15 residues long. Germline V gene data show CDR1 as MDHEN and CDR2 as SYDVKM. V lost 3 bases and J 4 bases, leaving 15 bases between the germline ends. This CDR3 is CASSLEGRARYGYTF. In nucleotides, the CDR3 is TGTGCCAGCAGTTTGGAGGGCAGGGCCCGCTATGGCTACACCTTC.

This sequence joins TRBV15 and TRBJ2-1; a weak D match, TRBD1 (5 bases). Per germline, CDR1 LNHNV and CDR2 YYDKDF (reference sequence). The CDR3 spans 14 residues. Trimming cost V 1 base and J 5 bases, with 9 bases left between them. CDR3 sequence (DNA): TGTGCCACCAGCAGAGCGCCGACAGACAATGAGCAGTTCTTC. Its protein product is CATSRAPTDNEQFF. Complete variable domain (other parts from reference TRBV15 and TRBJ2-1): DAMVIQNPRYQVTQFGKPVTLSCSQTLNHNVMYWYQQKSSQAPKLLFHYYDKDFNNEADTPDNFQSRRPNTSFCFLDIRSPGLGDTAMYLCATSRAPTDNEQFFGPGTRLTVL.

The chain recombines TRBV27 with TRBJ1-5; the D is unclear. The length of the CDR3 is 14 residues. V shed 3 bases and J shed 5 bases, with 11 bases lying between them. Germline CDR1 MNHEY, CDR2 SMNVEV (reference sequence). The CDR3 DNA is TGTGCCAGCAGTTTCGTTGGGCTGGATCAGCCCCAGCATTTT. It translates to CASSFVGLDQPQHF.

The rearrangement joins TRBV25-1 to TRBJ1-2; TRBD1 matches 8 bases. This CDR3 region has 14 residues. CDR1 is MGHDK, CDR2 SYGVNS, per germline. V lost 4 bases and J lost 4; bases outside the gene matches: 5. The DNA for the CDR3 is TGTGCCAGCAGTGCCAGGGGGCTAGTCTATGGCTACACCTTC. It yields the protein CASSARGLVYGYTF.

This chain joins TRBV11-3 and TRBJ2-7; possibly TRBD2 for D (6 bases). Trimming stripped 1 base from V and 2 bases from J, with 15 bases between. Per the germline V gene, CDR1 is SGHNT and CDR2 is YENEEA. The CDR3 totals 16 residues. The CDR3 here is CASSLGPRGPAYEQYF. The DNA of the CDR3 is TGTGCCAGCAGCTTAGGGCCGCGGGGCCCAGCCTACGAGCAGTACTTC.

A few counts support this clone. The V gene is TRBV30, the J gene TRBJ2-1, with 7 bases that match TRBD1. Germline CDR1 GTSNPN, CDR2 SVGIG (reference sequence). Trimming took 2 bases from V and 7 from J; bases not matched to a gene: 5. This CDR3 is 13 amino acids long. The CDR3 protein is CAWSMDRRNEQFF. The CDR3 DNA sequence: TGTGCCTGGAGTATGGACAGGAGGAATGAGCAGTTCTTC.

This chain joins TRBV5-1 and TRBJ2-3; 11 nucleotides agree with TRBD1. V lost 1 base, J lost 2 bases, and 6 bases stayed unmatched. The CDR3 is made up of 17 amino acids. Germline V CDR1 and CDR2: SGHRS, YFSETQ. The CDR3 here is CASSLRGTGGFTDTQYF. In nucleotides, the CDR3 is TGCGCCAGCAGCTTGAGAGGGACAGGGGGTTTCACAGATACGCAGTATTTT.

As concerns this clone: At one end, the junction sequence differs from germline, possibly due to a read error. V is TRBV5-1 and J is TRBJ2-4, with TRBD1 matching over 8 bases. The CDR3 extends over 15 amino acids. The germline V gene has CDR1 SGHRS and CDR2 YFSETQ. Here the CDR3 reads CASSSGTGLPNSQYF. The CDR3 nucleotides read TGCGCCAGCAGCTCCGGGACAGGCCTCCCAAACAGTCAGTACTTC.